The 8 T cell receptor beta chains reported below all come from one sample, sequenced in a study of Graves' ophthalmopathy and Graves' hyperthyroidism (dated by TCRdb to 2017 to 2018). The instrument was an Illumina HiSeq 2000. For repertoire sequencing, TCR beta CDR3 regions were amplified from RNA transcripts. The first round was an RT-PCR using HTBI primers with the Qiagen OneStep RT-PCR kit, and this first round was followed by a second-round multiplex PCR, then size selection and purification. Clones were called with MiXCR by TCRdb after fastp trimmed the public reads at Q25, and only in-frame beta chains were retained. Rows are unified per CDR3 protein, each entry keeping the most common DNA and genes. The sample table holds roughly 700,000 distinct CDR3 sequences, of which 40% were seen once. In total, the top ten clones hold 40% to 55% of the sample. Sample: peripheral blood. The source of these receptors is an adult man with Graves' ophthalmopathy.

This rearrangement joins TRBV7-2 to TRBJ1-6, with D possibly TRBD1 on 6 matching bases. Between the trimmed V and J ends, which lost 2 bases and 10 bases, there was a span of 12 bases. This CDR3 comprises 14 residues. Germline CDR1 is SGHTA and CDR2 is FQGNSA. This CDR3 is CASSLLGGTSPLHF. Here the CDR3 DNA reads TGTGCCAGCAGCTTATTAGGGGGGACCTCACCCCTCCACTTT.

In this sample, this clonotype turned up many times. The chain employs TRBV20-1 and TRBJ1-3; D might be TRBD1 (5 bases). Germline CDR1 DFQATT, CDR2 SNEGSKA (reference sequence). This CDR3 is 16 amino acids long. The CDR3 bases are TGCAGCGGGGGGATCTTATCGCCCAACTCTGGAAACACCATATATTTT. Its translation is CSGGILSPNSGNTIYF.

The chain is built from TRBV24-1 and TRBJ2-2, with 7 bases fitting TRBD2. V lost 7 bases and J lost 4; bases outside the gene matches: 8. From germline, CDR1 is KGHDR and CDR2 SFDVKD. The CDR3 sequence is 15 residues long. The CDR3 region has the DNA TGTGCCACCAGCGGCGTTCCGGGAGGCACCGGGGAGCTGTTTTTT. Amino acid sequence: CATSGVPGGTGELFF.

The CDR3 DNA is TGTGCCAGCGGGAACGACTGGCAGCCCCAGCATTTT. Amino acids: CASGNDWQPQHF. The rearrangement uses TRBV6-5 and TRBJ1-5; no definite D call. Germline V CDR1 and CDR2: MNHEY, SVGAGI. This CDR3 spans 12 amino acids. With 8 bases removed from V and 7 bases from J, the gap between germline ends came to 12 bases.

This clonotype was seen just once. This chain connects TRBV20-1 to TRBJ1-5, with TRBD1 matching over 7 bases. V lost 3 bases, J lost 4 bases, and 15 bases stayed unmatched. Germline V gene sequence: CDR1 DFQATT, CDR2 SNEGSKA (reference sequence). The CDR3 length is 17 residues. The CDR3 sequence is CSARIGQGGIGNQPQHF. DNA of the CDR3: TGCAGTGCTAGGATAGGGCAGGGGGGAATTGGGAATCAGCCCCAGCATTTT.

This sequence joins TRBV19 and TRBJ1-3; D remains unclear. V lost 3 bases and J 4 bases, leaving 7 bases between the germline ends. The germline gives CDR1 LNHDA, CDR2 SQIVND (reference sequence). CDR3 size: 13 residues. The CDR3 bases are TGTGCCAGTAGTATGGCATCAGGAAACACCATATATTTT. It translates to CASSMASGNTIYF.

As for this clonotype: The junction departs from germline at one end; a sequencing error may be responsible. The rearrangement joins TRBV7-9 to TRBJ1-1; no definite D call. Germline loops: CDR1 SEHNR, CDR2 FQNEAQ (reference sequence). CDR3 length: 14 amino acids. For the CDR3, the DNA is TGTGCCAGCACCTCGATATCGGGTAACACTGAAGCTTCCTTT. This encodes CASTSISGNTEASF.

Concerning this clonotype itself: A read error may explain this, as a much larger clone is one base away. V usage is TRBV24-1 and J usage is TRBJ1-5; tentative D call: TRBD1 (5 bases). Germline CDR1 is KGHDR and CDR2 is SFDVKD. The germline V and J ends were trimmed by 6 bases and 9 bases, with 17 bases remaining between them. This CDR3 spans 14 amino acids. Here the CDR3 reads CATSYWDAVSPQHF. Written as DNA, the CDR3 is TGTGCCACCAGTTACTGGGACGCGGTCTCGCCCCAGCATTTT.